This TCR beta chain came from a study of post-analysis software for immune sequencing data. Study-level findings and limits: TRBV5-6, TRBV5-1 and TRBV20-1 were among several TRBV segments more frequent in patients than controls.

Concerning this clonotype itself: The antigen remains unidentified. An end of the junction does not agree with germline; a read error may underlie this.

Prepared libraries of TCR beta cDNA carried unique molecular identifiers. One entry per CDR3 protein, called by TCRdb with MiXCR from the PCR reads. The table shows around 770,000 distinct CDR3 sequences, with around 46% occurring only once. CDR3 length: 15 amino acids. Looked up from germline, CDR1 is PRHDT and CDR2 is FYEKMQ (reference sequence). This sequence was found in a girl aged 5 to 17 with multiple sclerosis. The rearrangement links TRBV13 to TRBJ2-7; D is possibly TRBD2 (6 bases). The specimen sequenced was blood. CDR3 sequence (DNA): TGTGCCAGCAGCCTAGGGACTCTTCCCCCCTCCGAGCAGTACTTC. Translation: CASSLGTLPPSEQYF. Using reference TRBV13 and TRBJ2-7 for the parts outside the CDR3, the full variable domain is AAGVIQSPRHLIKEKRETATLKCYPIPRHDTVYWYQQGPGQDPQFLISFYEKMQSDKGSIPDRFSAQQFSDYHSELNMSSLELGDSALYFCASSLGTLPPSEQYFGPGTRLTVT.